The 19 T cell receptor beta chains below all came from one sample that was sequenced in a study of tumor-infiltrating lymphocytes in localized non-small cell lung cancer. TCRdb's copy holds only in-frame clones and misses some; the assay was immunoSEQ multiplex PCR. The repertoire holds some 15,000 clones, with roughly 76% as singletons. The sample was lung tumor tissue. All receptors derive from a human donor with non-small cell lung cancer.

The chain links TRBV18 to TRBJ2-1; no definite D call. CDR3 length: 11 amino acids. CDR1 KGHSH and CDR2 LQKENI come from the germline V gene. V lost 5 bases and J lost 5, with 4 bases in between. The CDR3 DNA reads TGTGCCAGCTCAGTGAACAATGAGCAGTTCTTC. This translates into CASSVNNEQFF.

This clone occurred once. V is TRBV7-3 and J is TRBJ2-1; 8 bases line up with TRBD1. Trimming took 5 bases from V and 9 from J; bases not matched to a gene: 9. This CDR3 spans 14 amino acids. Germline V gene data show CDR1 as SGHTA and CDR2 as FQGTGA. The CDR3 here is CASSPRTGLGEQFF. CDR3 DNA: TGTGCCAGCAGCCCCAGGACAGGGTTGGGTGAGCAGTTCTTC.

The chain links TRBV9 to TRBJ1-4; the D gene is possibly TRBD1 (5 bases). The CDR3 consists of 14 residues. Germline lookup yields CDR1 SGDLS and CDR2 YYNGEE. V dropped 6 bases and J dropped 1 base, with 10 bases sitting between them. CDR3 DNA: TGTGCCAGCACCCCCGGGGGAACTAATGAAAAACTGTTTTTT. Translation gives CASTPGGTNEKLFF.

The CDR3 DNA reads TGTGCCAGCAGTGACAGGGACACCGGGGAGCTGTTTTTT. Translation: CASSDRDTGELFF. The rearrangement joins TRBV6-4 to TRBJ2-2; the D is unclear. CDR1 and CDR2 (germline): MRHNA, SNTAGT. Trimming removed 2 bases at V and 3 bases at J, with 4 bases between. The CDR3 sequence is 13 residues long.

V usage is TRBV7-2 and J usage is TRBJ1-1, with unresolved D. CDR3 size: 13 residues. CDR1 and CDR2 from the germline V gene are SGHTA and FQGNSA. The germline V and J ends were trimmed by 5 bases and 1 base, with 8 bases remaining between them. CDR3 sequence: CASSTSRNTEAFF. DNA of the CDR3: TGTGCCAGCAGCACGTCACGGAACACTGAAGCTTTCTTT.

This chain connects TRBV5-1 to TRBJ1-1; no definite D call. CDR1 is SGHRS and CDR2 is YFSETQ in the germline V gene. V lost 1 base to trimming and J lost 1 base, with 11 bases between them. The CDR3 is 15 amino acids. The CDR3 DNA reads TGCGCCAGCAGCTTGTACCAGGAGTCGAACACTGAAGCTTTCTTT. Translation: CASSLYQESNTEAFF.

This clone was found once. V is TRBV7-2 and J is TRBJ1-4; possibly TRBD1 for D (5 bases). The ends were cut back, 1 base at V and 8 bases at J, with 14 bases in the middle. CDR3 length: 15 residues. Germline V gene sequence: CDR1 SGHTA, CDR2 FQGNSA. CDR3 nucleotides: TGTGCCAGCAGCTTAGTAACGGACAAACTCGAAAAACTGTTTTTT. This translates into CASSLVTDKLEKLFF.

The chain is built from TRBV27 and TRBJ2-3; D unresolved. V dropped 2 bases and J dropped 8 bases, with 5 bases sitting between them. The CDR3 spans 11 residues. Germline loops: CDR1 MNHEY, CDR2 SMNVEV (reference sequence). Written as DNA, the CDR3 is TGTGCCAGCAGTTTAATGGGTACGCAGTATTTT. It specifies CASSLMGTQYF.

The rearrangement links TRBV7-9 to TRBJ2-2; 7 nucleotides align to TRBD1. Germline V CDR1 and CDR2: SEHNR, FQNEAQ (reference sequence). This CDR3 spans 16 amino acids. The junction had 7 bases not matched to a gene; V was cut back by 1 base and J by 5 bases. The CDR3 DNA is TGTGCCAGCAGCTTAGGACAGGGTGATGGTACCGGGGAGCTGTTTTTT. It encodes CASSLGQGDGTGELFF.

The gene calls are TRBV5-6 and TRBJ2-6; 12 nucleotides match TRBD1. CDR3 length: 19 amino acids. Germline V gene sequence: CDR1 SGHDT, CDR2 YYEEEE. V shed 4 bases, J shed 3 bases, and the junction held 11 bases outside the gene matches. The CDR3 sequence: CASSLGQGATVGGANVLTF. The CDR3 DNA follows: TGTGCCAGCAGCCTGGGACAGGGGGCGACGGTCGGTGGGGCCAACGTCCTGACTTTC.

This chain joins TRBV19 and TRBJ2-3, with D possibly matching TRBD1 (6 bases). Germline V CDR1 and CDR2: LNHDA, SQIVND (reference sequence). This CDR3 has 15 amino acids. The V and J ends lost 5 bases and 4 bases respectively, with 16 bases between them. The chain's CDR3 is CASSVRGPFADTQYF. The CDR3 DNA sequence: TGTGCCAGTAGTGTCAGGGGTCCCTTCGCAGATACGCAGTATTTT.

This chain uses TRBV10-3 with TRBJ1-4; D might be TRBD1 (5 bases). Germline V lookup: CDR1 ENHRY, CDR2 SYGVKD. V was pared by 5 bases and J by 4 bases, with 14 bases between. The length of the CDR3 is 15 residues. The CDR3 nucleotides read TGTGCCATCAGTCCCGGGACGCAGCTTAATGAAAAACTGTTTTTT. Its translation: CAISPGTQLNEKLFF.

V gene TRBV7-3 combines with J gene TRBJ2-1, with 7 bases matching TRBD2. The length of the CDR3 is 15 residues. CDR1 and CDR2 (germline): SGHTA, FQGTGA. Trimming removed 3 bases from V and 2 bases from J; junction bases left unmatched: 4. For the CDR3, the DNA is TGTGCCAGCAGCTTGGGGGAGGGCCCCTACAATGAGCAGTTCTTC. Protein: CASSLGEGPYNEQFF.

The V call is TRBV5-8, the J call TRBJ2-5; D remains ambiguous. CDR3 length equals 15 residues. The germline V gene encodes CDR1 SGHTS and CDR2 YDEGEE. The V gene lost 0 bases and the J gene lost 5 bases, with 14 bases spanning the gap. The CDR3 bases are TGTGCCAGCAGCTTGGGGTCAGATAGCTTGGAGACCCAGTACTTC. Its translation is CASSLGSDSLETQYF.

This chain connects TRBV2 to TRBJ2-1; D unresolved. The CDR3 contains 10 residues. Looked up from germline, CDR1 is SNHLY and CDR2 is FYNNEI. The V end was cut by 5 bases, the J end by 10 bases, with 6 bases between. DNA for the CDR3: TGTGCCAGCAGTTACACAGAGCAGTTCTTC. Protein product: CASSYTEQFF.

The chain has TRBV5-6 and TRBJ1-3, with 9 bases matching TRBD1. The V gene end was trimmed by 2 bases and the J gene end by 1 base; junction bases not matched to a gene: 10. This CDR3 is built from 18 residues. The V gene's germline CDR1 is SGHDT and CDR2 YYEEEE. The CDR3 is CASSLRAGTGLSGNTIYF. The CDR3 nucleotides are TGTGCCAGCAGCTTACGAGCCGGGACAGGGTTGTCTGGAAACACCATATATTTT.

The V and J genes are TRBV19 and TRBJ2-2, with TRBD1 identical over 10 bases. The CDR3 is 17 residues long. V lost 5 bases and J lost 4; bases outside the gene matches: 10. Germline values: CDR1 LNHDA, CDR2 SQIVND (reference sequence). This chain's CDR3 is CASSPTGTGASTGELFF. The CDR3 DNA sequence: TGTGCCAGTAGTCCTACCGGGACAGGGGCTTCCACCGGGGAGCTGTTTTTT.

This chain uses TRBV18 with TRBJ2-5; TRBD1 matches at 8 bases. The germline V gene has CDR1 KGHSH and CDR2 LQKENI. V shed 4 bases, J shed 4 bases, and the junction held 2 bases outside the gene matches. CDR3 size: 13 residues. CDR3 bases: TGTGCCAGCTCACGCGGACAGGGAGAGACCCAGTACTTC. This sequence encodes CASSRGQGETQYF.

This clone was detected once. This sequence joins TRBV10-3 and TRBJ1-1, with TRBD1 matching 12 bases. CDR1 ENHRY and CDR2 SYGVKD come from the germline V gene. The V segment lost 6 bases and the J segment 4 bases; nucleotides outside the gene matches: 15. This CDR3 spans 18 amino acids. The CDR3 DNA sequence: TGTGCCATCAGCCGAGAGGGACAGGGGGCATGGTCTGGCACTGAAGCTTTCTTT. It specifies CAISREGQGAWSGTEAFF.